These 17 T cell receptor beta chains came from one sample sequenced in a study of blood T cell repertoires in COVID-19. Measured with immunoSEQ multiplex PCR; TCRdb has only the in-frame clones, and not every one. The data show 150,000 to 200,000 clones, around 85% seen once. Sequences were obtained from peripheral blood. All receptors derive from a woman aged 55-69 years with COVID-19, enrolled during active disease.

CDR3: CASSTRGLSPNEKLFF. In DNA form, the CDR3 reads TGTGCCAGCAGCACTCGAGGCCTAAGCCCCAATGAAAAACTGTTTTTT. V usage is TRBV4-2 and J usage is TRBJ1-4, with D hard to call. The germline CDR1 and CDR2 sequences are LGHNA and YNFKEQ. V gave up 5 bases and J gave up 5 bases, with 18 bases separating them. This CDR3 has 16 residues.

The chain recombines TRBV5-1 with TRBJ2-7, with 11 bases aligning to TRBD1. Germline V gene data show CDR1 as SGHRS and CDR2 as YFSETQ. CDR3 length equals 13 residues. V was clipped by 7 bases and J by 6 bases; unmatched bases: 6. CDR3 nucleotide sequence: TGCGCCAGCTACGGACAGGGGGCTGGCGAGCAGTACTTC. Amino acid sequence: CASYGQGAGEQYF. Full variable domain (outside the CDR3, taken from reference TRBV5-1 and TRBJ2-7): KAGVTQTPRYLIKTRGQQVTLSCSPISGHRSVSWYQQTPGQGLQFLFEYFSETQRNKGNFPGRFSGRQFSNSRSEMNVSTLELGDSALYLCASYGQGAGEQYFGPGTRLTVT.

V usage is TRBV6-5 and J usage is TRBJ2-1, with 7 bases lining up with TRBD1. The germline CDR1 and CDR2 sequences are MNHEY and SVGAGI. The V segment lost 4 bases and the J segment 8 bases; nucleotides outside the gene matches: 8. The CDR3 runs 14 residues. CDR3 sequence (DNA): TGTGCCAGCAGTTCAGGGACAGAAACCCATGAGCAGTTCTTC. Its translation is CASSSGTETHEQFF.

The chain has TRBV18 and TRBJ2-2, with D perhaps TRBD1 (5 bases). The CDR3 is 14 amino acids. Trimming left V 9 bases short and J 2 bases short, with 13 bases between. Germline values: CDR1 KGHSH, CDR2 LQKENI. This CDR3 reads CASRKQVNTGELFF. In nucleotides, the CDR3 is TGTGCCAGTCGCAAACAGGTCAACACCGGGGAGCTGTTTTTT.

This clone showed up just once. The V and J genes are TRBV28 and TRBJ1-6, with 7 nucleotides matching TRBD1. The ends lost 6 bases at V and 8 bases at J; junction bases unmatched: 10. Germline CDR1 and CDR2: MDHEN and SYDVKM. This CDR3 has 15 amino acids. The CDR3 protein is CASRPEQGIYSPLHF. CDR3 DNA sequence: TGTGCCAGCAGACCCGAACAGGGGATTTATTCACCCCTCCACTTT. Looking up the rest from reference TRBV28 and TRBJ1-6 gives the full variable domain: DVKVTQSSRYLVKRTGEKVFLECVQDMDHENMFWYRQDPGLGLRLIYFSYDVKMKEKGDIPEGYSVSREKKERFSLILESASTNQTSMYLCASRPEQGIYSPLHFGNGTRLTVT.

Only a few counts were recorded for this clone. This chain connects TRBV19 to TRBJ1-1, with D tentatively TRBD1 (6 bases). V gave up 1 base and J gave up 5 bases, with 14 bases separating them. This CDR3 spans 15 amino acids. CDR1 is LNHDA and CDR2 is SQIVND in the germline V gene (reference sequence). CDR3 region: CASSIGGRGFTEAFF. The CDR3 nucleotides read TGTGCCAGTAGTATAGGAGGAAGGGGGTTTACTGAAGCTTTCTTT.

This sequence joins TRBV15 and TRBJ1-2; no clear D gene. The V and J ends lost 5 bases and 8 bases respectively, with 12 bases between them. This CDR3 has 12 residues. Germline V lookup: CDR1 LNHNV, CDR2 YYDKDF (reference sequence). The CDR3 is CATSRTRVGYTF. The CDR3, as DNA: TGTGCCACCAGCCGCACGCGGGTCGGCTACACCTTC.

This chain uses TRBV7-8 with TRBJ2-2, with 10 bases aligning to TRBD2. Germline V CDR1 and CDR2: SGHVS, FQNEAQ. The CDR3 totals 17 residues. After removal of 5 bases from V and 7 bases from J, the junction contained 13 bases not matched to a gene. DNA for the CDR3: TGTGCCAGCAGCCACCGGGGAGCGGGAGGGAATTACGGGGAGCTGTTTTTT. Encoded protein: CASSHRGAGGNYGELFF.

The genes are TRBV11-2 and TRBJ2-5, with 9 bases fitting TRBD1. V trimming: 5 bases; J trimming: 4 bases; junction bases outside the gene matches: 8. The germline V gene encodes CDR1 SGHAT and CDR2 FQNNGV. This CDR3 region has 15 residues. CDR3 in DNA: TGTGCCAGCAGCCCATTAACAGGGGGCAGAGAGACCCAGTACTTC. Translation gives CASSPLTGGRETQYF.

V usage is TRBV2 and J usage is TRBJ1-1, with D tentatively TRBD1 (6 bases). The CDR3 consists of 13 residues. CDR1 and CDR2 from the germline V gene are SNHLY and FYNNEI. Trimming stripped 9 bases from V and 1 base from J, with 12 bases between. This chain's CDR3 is CASGQLPNTEAFF. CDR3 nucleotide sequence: TGTGCCAGTGGACAGTTACCGAACACTGAAGCTTTCTTT.

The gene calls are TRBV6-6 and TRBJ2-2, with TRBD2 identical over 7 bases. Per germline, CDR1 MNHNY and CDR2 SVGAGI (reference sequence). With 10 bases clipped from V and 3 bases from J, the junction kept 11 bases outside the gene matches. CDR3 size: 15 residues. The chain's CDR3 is CATQELAEHTGELFF. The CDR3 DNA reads TGTGCCACCCAGGAGCTAGCGGAACACACCGGGGAGCTGTTTTTT.

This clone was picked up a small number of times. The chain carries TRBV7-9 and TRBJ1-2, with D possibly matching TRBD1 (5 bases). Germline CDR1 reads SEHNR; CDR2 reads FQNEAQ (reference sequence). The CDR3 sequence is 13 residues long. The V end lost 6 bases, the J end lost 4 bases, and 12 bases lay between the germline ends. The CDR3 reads CASSPGHPYGYTF. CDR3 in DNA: TGTGCCAGCAGTCCTGGACACCCCTATGGCTACACCTTC. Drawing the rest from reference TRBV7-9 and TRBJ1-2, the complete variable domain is DTGVSQNPRHKITKRGQNVTFRCDPISEHNRLYWYRQTLGQGPEFLTYFQNEAQLEKSRLLSDRFSAERPKGSFSTLEIQRTEQGDSAMYLCASSPGHPYGYTFGSGTRLTVV.

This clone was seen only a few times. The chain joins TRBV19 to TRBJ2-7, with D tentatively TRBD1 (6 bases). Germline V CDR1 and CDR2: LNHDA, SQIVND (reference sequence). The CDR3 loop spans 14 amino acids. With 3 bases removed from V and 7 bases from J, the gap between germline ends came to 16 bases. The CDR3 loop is CASSIQGGLGEQYF. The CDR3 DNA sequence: TGTGCCAGTAGTATCCAAGGGGGTTTGGGTGAGCAGTACTTC.

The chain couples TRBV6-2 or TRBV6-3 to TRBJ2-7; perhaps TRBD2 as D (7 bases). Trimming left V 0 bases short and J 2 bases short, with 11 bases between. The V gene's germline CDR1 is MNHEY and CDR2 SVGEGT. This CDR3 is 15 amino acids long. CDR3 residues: CASSYSGGRAYEQYF. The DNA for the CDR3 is TGTGCCAGCAGTTACTCAGGGGGGAGGGCCTACGAGCAGTACTTC.

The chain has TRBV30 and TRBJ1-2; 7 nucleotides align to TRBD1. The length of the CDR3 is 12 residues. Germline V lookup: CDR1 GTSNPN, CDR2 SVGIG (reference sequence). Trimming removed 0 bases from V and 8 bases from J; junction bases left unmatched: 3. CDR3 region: CAWSVGGGGYTF. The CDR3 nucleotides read TGTGCCTGGAGTGTAGGAGGGGGCGGCTACACCTTC.

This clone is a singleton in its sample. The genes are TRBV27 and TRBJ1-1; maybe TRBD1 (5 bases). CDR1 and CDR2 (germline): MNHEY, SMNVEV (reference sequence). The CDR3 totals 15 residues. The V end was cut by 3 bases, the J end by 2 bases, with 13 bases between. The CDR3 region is CASSFLLGVNTEAFF. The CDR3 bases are TGTGCCAGCAGTTTTTTGTTAGGGGTTAACACTGAAGCTTTCTTT.

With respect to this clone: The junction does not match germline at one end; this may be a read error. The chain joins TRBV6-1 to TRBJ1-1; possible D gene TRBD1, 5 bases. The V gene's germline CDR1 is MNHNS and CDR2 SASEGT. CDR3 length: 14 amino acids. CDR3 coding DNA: TGTGCCAGCACTGAACAGGAACGTGGCACTGAAGCTTTCTTT. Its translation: CASTEQERGTEAFF.